This T cell receptor (beta chain) was observed in a study of blood T cell repertoires in COVID-19. Study information: Samples taken during acute and convalescent COVID-19 were collected in the United States, Italy and Spain. The analysed material was cDNA or gDNA that came from T cells, B-cell-depleted T cells, or PBMCs.

In assigning cohorts, the study relied on participant-reported clinical history. Two negative PCRs, clearance, or symptom resolution had been documented for recovered Cohort 3 donors. Looked up from germline, CDR1 is SGHAT and CDR2 is FQNNGV. V was cut by 1 base and J by 5 bases, with 5 bases left in between. This CDR3 has 12 amino acids. Only in-frame clones appear in the TCRdb table, and some are missing; sequencing was by immunoSEQ multiplex PCR. The repertoire consists of 170,000 or so clones, with approximately 88% occurring once and the leading ten covering approximately 6.6%. V usage is TRBV11-2 and J usage is TRBJ2-5, with no clear D. Sequencing was carried out using PBMCs or T cells enriched from blood (not recorded which). This sequence originates from a woman between 50 and 59 years old who had recovered from COVID-19. The DNA of the CDR3 is TGTGCCAGCAGCTTAGTCTCTGAGACCCAGTACTTC. Amino acid sequence: CASSLVSETQYF.